This T cell receptor beta chain was identified during a study of cytomegalovirus exposure and HLA in healthy donors. The study, taken as a whole, reports: The classifier reportedly diagnosed cytomegalovirus status with high specificity and sensitivity.

In regard to this clone: Its specificity is not known.

Germline CDR1 reads SGHNT; CDR2 reads YENEEA. The CDR3 totals 13 residues. V lost 5 bases, J lost 4 bases, and 8 bases lay in between. The PCR contained 60 Vbeta and 13 Jbeta primers. Assay: immunoSEQ multiplex PCR; the TCRdb copy retains only in-frame clones and omits some. In all, the sample yields over 100,000 clones. The sequence came from a woman in her thirties or forties in good health and CMV-seropositive. The sequencing input was PBMCs. V and J are TRBV11-3 and TRBJ2-2; D uncertain. CDR3 residues: CASSPGLTGELFF. In nucleotides, the CDR3 is TGTGCCAGCAGCCCAGGCCTCACCGGGGAGCTGTTTTTT.